This TCR beta chain was observed in a study of cytomegalovirus exposure and HLA in healthy donors. The germline gives CDR1 SEHNR, CDR2 FQNEAQ (reference sequence). The CDR3 extends over 15 amino acids. V shed 2 bases and J shed 4 bases, with 14 bases lying between them. Points from the study as a whole: Among the most significant clusters, several appeared linked to common viral pathogens in a later analysis. Cytomegalovirus association was assigned to about 180 TCR beta chains. Many donors carried some public TCRs, although rarity characterized most TCR sequences.

PCR used 60 Vbeta primers and 13 Jbeta primers. The assay was immunoSEQ multiplex PCR, and TCRdb's table has in-frame clones only and misses some. This sample has 120,000 to 150,000 clones, with around 82% found just once. This clone came up a few times. No antigen is known for it. At the time of sampling, donors were nominally healthy, though unrecorded immune exposures were likely. The sequenced sample was PBMCs. The rearrangement links TRBV7-9 to TRBJ1-2; D may be TRBD1 (5 bases). The clonotype comes from a woman aged 40 to 50 in good health and CMV-seropositive. CDR3: CASSLQGSFLYGYTF. The CDR3 DNA sequence: TGTGCCAGCAGCTTACAGGGAAGTTTTCTCTATGGCTACACCTTC.